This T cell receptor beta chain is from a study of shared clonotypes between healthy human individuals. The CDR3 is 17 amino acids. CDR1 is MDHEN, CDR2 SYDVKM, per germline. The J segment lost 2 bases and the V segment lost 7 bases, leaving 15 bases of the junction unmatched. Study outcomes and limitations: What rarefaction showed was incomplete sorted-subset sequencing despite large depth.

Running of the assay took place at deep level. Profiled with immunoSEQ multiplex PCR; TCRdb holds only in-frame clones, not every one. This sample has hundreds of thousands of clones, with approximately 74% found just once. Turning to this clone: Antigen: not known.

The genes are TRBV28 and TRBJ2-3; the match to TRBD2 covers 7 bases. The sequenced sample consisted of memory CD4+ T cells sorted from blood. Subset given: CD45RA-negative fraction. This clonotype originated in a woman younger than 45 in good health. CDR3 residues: CASIGVLGTTITDTQYF. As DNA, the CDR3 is TGTGCCAGCATTGGGGTTCTGGGGACTACCATCACAGATACGCAGTATTTT.